The 16 T cell receptor beta chains below come from one sample, sequenced in a study of Ad26.COV2.S vaccination and SARS-CoV-2 variants. Data came from immunoSEQ multiplex PCR; TCRdb stores just in-frame clones and leaves some out. Of more than 350,000 clones in the sample, around nine tenths were seen once. Treatment in this sample: roughly 18 received Ad26.COV2.S at low or high dose, single or two shots; 5 received placebo; per-sample allocation not given. Day 63 after the first injection of vaccine or placebo was the sampling time. The source was peripheral blood, collected in a trial of Ad26.COV2.S vaccine versus placebo. The receptors stem from a person aged 18-60 years who received the Ad26.COV2.S COVID-19 vaccine or a placebo.

This chain links TRBV4-3 with TRBJ1-4; D perhaps matches TRBD1 (5 bases). Trimming took off 2 bases at V and 6 bases at J, with 10 bases between the two ends. From germline, CDR1 is LGHNA and CDR2 YSLEER. The CDR3 loop spans 14 amino acids. The CDR3 region is CASSQSWGDEKLFF. CDR3 nucleotides: TGCGCCAGCAGCCAATCGTGGGGGGATGAAAAACTGTTTTTT.

The chain is built from TRBV5-4 and TRBJ2-1, with 8 nucleotides matching TRBD1. Germline V gene lookup returns CDR1 SGHNT and CDR2 YYREEE (reference sequence). V shed 2 bases, J shed 2 bases, and the junction held 15 bases outside the gene matches. The length of the CDR3 is 19 residues. CDR3 DNA: TGTGCCAGCAGCTTTGTACAGGGGGTTCTAGTAATCACCTACAATGAGCAGTTCTTC. Its protein product is CASSFVQGVLVITYNEQFF. Complete variable domain (other parts from reference TRBV5-4 and TRBJ2-1): ETGVTQSPTHLIKTRGQQVTLRCSSQSGHNTVSWYQQALGQGPQFIFQYYREEENGRGNFPPRFSGLQFPNYSSELNVNALELDDSALYLCASSFVQGVLVITYNEQFFGPGTRLTVL.

V and J are TRBV5-1 and TRBJ2-1; 7 nucleotides align to TRBD1. Germline V gene lookup returns CDR1 SGHRS and CDR2 YFSETQ. There are 12 residues in the CDR3. The CDR3 nucleotides read TGCGTCCTCGACAGGGTTGACAATGAGCAGTTCTTC. Protein sequence: CVLDRVDNEQFF.

In regard to this clone: This sample also contains other DNA sequences that code for the same CDR3. The rearrangement joins TRBV29-1 to TRBJ2-7; the D is unclear. Germline V lookup: CDR1 SQVTM, CDR2 ANQGSEA. The CDR3 length is 11 residues. Trimming took off 4 bases at V and 0 bases at J, with 4 bases between the two ends. The CDR3 DNA reads TGCAGCGTTGGATCCTCCTACGAGCAGTACTTC. Translation: CSVGSSYEQYF.

The chain carries TRBV7-9 and TRBJ2-7; 8 bases align to TRBD2. Germline V gene data show CDR1 as SEHNR and CDR2 as FQNEAQ (reference sequence). Trimming took 1 base from V and 6 from J; bases not matched to a gene: 11. CDR3 length: 16 amino acids. CDR3 loop: CASSLDSLLAAGEQYF. Here the CDR3 DNA reads TGTGCCAGCAGCTTAGATTCTCTACTAGCGGCGGGCGAGCAGTACTTC.

V and J are TRBV5-1 and TRBJ2-3; 10 positions agree with TRBD1. Looked up from germline, CDR1 is SGHRS and CDR2 is YFSETQ. The CDR3 is made up of 14 amino acids. V gave up 4 bases and J gave up 7 bases; unmatched junction bases: 6. The CDR3 DNA reads TGCGCCAGCAGCGGGACAGGGGCATTAAATACGCAGTATTTT. Amino acid sequence: CASSGTGALNTQYF.

The chain carries TRBV2 and TRBJ1-2; a weak D match, TRBD1 (6 bases). Per the germline V gene, CDR1 is SNHLY and CDR2 is FYNNEI. Trimming removed 11 bases at V and 0 bases at J, with 13 bases between. The CDR3 extends over 13 amino acids. Written as DNA, the CDR3 is TGTGCCTGTACGGGGGCGGCTAACTATGGCTACACCTTC. Amino acid sequence: CACTGAANYGYTF. The whole variable domain, remainder taken from reference TRBV2 and TRBJ1-2, is EPEVTQTPSHQVTQMGQEVILRCVPISNHLYFYWYRQILGQKVEFLVSFYNNEISEKSEIFDDQFSVERPDGSNFTLKIRSTKLEDSAMYFCACTGAANYGYTFGSGTRLTVV.

CDR3 sequence: CASSLGLVNTEAFF. The CDR3 nucleotides read TGCGCCAGCAGCCTGGGACTGGTGAACACTGAAGCTTTCTTT. V and J are TRBV5-1 and TRBJ1-1; D perhaps matches TRBD1 (5 bases). Germline-derived CDR1 and CDR2 are SGHRS and YFSETQ. Trimming took off 4 bases at V and 0 bases at J, with 10 bases between the two ends. The CDR3 is 14 amino acids. Complete variable domain (other parts from reference TRBV5-1 and TRBJ1-1): KAGVTQTPRYLIKTRGQQVTLSCSPISGHRSVSWYQQTPGQGLQFLFEYFSETQRNKGNFPGRFSGRQFSNSRSEMNVSTLELGDSALYLCASSLGLVNTEAFFGQGTRLTVV.

The rearrangement links TRBV28 to TRBJ2-7; TRBD2 agrees at 10 bases. The V gene's germline CDR1 is MDHEN and CDR2 SYDVKM. The CDR3 extends over 14 amino acids. J gave up 4 bases and V 6 bases, and 6 bases lay outside the gene matches. Written as DNA, the CDR3 is TGTGCCAGCAGGTCTAGCGGGAGCGTGTACGAGCAGTACTTC. Residues: CASRSSGSVYEQYF.

The rearrangement uses TRBV5-8 and TRBJ1-2, with D hard to call. V shed 5 bases and J shed 4 bases, with 12 bases lying between them. This CDR3 contains 13 residues. The germline V gene has CDR1 SGHTS and CDR2 YDEGEE. CDR3 nucleotides: TGTGCCAGCAGTCACGACCCCAGCTATGGCTACACCTTC. Translated, it gives CASSHDPSYGYTF.

This chain joins TRBV6-5 and TRBJ2-7, with D perhaps TRBD1 or TRBD2 (5 bases each). This CDR3 is built from 13 residues. Between the trimmed V and J ends, which lost 6 bases and 5 bases, there was a span of 14 bases. Germline V gene data show CDR1 as MNHEY and CDR2 as SVGAGI. The CDR3 loop is CASRTTGTHEQYF. The CDR3 DNA reads TGTGCCAGCAGGACGACTGGGACCCACGAGCAGTACTTC.

This sequence joins TRBV11-2 and TRBJ2-7, with D perhaps matching TRBD2 (6 bases). Germline V gene lookup returns CDR1 SGHAT and CDR2 FQNNGV. Trimming took 0 bases from V and 3 from J, leaving 15 bases between them. CDR3 length: 16 amino acids. Written as DNA, the CDR3 is TGTGCCAGCAGCTTAGATCCCCCATGGAGGGGCTACGAGCAGTACTTC. This codes for CASSLDPPWRGYEQYF.

This clone was seen just once. The V gene is TRBV7-2, the J gene TRBJ2-4, with 9 positions matching TRBD2. CDR3 length: 16 amino acids. Germline V gene sequence: CDR1 SGHTA, CDR2 FQGNSA. Germline trimming cut 2 bases from V and 6 bases from J; bases unmatched to any gene: 8. CDR3 in DNA: TGTGCCAGCAGCTTATCCCCCCTGCGGGAGGGAAACATTCAGTACTTC. This encodes CASSLSPLREGNIQYF.

This clone was recorded only once. The chain recombines TRBV7-3 with TRBJ1-2; TRBD1 agrees at 7 bases. The CDR3 runs 13 residues. V was pared by 6 bases and J by 8 bases, with 9 bases of the junction left unmatched. From germline, CDR1 is SGHTA and CDR2 FQGTGA. The CDR3 here is CASSPTRDSGYTF. DNA of the CDR3: TGTGCCAGCAGTCCAACCCGGGACAGCGGCTACACCTTC.

The chain links TRBV4-3 to TRBJ2-2; TRBD2 matches 7 bases. The CDR3 loop spans 18 amino acids. V was pared by 1 base and J by 2 bases, with 10 bases of the junction left unmatched. Germline assignment: CDR1 LGHNA and CDR2 YSLEER. CDR3 nucleotide sequence: TGCGCCAGCAGCCAAGTCCCCCCTAGCGGAGTCAACACCGGGGAGCTGTTTTTT. Translated: CASSQVPPSGVNTGELFF.

The chain employs TRBV18 and TRBJ1-2; D gene unclear. V dropped 0 bases and J dropped 2 bases, with 13 bases sitting between them. Germline V gene data show CDR1 as KGHSH and CDR2 as LQKENI. The CDR3 extends over 16 amino acids. The CDR3 coding sequence is TGTGCCAGCTCACCACCGAATGCAGGCCAGAACTATGGCTACACCTTC. Residues: CASSPPNAGQNYGYTF.